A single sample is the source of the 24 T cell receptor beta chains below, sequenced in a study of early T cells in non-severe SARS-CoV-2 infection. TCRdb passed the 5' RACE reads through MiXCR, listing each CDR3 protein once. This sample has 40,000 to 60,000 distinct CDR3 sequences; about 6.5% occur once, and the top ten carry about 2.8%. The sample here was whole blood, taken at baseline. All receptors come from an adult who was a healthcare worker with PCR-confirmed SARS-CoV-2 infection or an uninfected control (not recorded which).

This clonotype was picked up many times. The CDR3 reads CASSPFPGRKGNTEAFF. CDR3 DNA: TGTGCCAGCAGCCCGTTTCCCGGCAGGAAAGGAAACACTGAAGCTTTCTTT. V is TRBV11-2 and J is TRBJ1-1, with D unresolved. CDR3 length: 17 residues. The germline V and J ends were trimmed by 5 bases and 2 bases, with 21 bases remaining between them. Germline V gene lookup returns CDR1 SGHAT and CDR2 FQNNGV. Based on the CDR3 plus reference TRBV11-2 and TRBJ1-1, the full variable domain is EAGVAQSPRYKIIEKRQSVAFWCNPISGHATLYWYQQILGQGPKLLIQFQNNGVVDDSQLPKDRFSAERLKGVDSTLKIQPAKLEDSAVYLCASSPFPGRKGNTEAFFGQGTRLTVV.

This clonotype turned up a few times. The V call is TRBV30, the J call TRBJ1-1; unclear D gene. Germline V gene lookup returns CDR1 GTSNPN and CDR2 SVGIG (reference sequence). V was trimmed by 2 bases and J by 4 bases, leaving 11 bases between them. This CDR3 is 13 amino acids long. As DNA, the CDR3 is TGTGCCTGGAGTAAGAAAGTGCCCACTGAAGCTTTCTTT. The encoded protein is CAWSKKVPTEAFF. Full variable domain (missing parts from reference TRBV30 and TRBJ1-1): SQTIHQWPATLVQPVGSPLSLECTVEGTSNPNLYWYRQAAGRGLQLLFYSVGIGQISSEVPQNLSASRPQDRQFILSSKKLLLSDSGFYLCAWSKKVPTEAFFGQGTRLTVV.

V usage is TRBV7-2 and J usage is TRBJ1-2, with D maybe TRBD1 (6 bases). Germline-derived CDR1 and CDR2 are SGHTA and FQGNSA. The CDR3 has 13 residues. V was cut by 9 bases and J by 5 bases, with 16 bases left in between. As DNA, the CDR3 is TGTGCCAGTGGGGCAGGGGTAGAGTATGGCTACACCTTC. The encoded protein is CASGAGVEYGYTF.

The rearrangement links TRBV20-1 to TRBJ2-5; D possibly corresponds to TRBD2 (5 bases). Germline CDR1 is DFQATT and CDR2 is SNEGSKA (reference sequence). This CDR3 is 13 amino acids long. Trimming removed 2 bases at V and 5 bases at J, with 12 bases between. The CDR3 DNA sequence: TGCAGTGCTAGATCTCCTTCGGGGGAGACCCAGTACTTC. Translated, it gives CSARSPSGETQYF.

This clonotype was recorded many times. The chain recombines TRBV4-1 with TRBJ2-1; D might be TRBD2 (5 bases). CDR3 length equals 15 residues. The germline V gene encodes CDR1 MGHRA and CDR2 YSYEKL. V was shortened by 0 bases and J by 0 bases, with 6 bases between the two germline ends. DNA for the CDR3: TGCGCCAGCAGCCAAGATGGGAGCTCCTACAATGAGCAGTTCTTC. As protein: CASSQDGSSYNEQFF.

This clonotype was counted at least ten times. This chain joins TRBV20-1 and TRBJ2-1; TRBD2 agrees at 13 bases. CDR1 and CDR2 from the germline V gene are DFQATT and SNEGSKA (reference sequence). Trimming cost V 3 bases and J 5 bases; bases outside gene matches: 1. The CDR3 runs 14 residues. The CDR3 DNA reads TGCAGTGCTAGCGGGACTAGCGGGAACAATGAGCAGTTCTTC. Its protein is CSASGTSGNNEQFF.

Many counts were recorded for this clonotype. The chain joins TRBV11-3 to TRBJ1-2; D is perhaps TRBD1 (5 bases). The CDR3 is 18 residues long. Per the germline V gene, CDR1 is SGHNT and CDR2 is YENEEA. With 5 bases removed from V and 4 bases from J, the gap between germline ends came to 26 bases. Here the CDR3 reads CASSPLTVPYNLSYGYTF. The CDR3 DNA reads TGTGCCAGCAGCCCGTTGACAGTGCCCTATAACCTTTCCTATGGCTACACCTTC.

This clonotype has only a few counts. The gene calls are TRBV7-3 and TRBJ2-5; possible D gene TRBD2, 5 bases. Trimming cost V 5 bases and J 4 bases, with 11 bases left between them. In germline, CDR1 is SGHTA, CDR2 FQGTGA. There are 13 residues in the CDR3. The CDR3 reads CASSPPEGETQYF. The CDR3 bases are TGTGCCAGCAGCCCACCTGAGGGAGAGACCCAGTACTTC.

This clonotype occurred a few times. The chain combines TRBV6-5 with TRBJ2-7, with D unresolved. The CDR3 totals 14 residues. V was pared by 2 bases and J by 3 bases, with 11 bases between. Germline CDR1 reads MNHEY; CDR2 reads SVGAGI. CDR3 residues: CASSYNGKSYEQYF. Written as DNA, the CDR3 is TGTGCCAGCAGTTACAACGGAAAAAGCTACGAGCAGTACTTC.

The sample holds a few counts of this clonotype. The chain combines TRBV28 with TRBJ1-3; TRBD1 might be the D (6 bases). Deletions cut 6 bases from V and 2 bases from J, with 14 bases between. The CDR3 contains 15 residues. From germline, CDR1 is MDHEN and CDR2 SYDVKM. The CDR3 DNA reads TGTGCCAGCAGCCTCAGGGGCAGGGCTGGAAACACCATATATTTT. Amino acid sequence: CASSLRGRAGNTIYF.

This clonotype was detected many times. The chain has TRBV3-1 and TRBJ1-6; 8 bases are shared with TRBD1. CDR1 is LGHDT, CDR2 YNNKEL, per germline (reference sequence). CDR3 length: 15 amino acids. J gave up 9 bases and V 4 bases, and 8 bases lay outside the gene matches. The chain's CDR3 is CASSRGQGDVSPLHF. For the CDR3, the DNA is TGTGCCAGCAGCCGCGGACAGGGAGACGTTTCACCCCTCCACTTT.

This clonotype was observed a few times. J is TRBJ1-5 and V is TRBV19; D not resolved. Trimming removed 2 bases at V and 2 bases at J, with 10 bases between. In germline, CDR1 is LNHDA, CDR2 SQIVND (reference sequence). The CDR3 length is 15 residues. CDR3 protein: CASSIITVGNQPQHF. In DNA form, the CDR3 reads TGTGCCAGTAGTATAATTACAGTGGGCAATCAGCCCCAGCATTTT.

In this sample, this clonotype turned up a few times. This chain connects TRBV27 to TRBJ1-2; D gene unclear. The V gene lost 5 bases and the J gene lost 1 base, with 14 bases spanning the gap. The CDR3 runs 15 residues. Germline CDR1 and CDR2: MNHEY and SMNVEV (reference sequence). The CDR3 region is CASSNAEGSNYGYTF. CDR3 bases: TGTGCCAGCAGTAATGCCGAGGGAAGTAACTATGGCTACACCTTC.

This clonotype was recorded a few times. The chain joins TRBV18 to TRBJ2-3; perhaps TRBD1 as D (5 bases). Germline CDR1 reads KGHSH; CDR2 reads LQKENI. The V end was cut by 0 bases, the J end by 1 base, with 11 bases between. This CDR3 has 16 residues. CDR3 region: CASSPPSGKGTDTQYF. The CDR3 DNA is TGTGCCAGCTCACCACCGTCAGGGAAGGGCACAGATACGCAGTATTTT.

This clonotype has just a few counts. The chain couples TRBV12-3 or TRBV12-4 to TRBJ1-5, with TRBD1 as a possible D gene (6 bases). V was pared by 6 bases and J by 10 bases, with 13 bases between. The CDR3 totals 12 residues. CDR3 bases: TGTGCCAGCAGGACGGGGGCTGGCCCCCAGCATTTT. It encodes CASRTGAGPQHF.

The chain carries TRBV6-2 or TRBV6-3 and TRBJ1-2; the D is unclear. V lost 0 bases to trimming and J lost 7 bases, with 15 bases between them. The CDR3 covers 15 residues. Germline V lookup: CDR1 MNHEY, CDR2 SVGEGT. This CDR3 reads CASSYSPGPVSGYTF. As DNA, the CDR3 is TGTGCCAGCAGTTACTCGCCAGGCCCGGTCAGTGGCTACACCTTC.

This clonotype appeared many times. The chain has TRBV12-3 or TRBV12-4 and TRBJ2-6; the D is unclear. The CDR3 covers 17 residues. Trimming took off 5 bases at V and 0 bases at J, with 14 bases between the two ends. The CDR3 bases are TGTGCCAGCAGTCCCTCGGGCAGAACCTCTGGGGCCAACGTCCTGACTTTC. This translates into CASSPSGRTSGANVLTF.

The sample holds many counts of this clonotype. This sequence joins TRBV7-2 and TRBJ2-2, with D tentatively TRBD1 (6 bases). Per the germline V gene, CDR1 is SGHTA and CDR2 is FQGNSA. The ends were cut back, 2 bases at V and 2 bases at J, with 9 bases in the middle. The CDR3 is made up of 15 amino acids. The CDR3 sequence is CASSLWTANTGELFF. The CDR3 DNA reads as TGTGCCAGCAGCTTATGGACAGCCAACACCGGGGAGCTGTTTTTT.

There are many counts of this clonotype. The CDR3 is CASSPQGASYNEQFF. CDR3 in DNA: TGTGCCAGCAGTCCACAGGGGGCCTCCTACAATGAGCAGTTCTTC. The genes are TRBV12-3 or TRBV12-4 and TRBJ2-1; 9 bases fit TRBD1. Trimming took 5 bases from V and 0 from J; bases not matched to a gene: 2. This CDR3 has 15 amino acids.

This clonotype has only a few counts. The CDR3: CASSQEEAGDVQLFF. The CDR3 DNA follows: TGTGCCAGCAGCCAAGAGGAGGCAGGGGACGTACAACTGTTTTTT. This rearrangement joins TRBV4-2 to TRBJ1-4; perhaps TRBD1 as D (6 bases). Trimming stripped 0 bases from V and 12 bases from J, with 17 bases between. The CDR3 covers 15 residues. CDR1 and CDR2 from the germline V gene are LGHNA and YNFKEQ.

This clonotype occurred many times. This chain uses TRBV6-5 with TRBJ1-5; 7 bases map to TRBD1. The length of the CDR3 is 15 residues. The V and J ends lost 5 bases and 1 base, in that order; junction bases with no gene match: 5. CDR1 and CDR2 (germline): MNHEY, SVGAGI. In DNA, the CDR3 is TGTGCCAGCAGTACCTCAGGGGGAAGCAATCAGCCCCAGCATTTT. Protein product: CASSTSGGSNQPQHF.

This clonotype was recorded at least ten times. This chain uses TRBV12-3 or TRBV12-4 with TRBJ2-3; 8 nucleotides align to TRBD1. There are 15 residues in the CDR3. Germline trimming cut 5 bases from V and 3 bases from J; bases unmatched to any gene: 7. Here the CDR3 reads CASSLDRGRTDTQYF. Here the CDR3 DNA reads TGTGCCAGCAGTCTAGACAGGGGTAGGACAGATACGCAGTATTTT.

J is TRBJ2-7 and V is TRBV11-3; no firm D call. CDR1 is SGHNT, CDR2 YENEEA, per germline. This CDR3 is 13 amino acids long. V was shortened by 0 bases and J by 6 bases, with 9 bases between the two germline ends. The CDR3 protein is CASSLEVRAEQYF. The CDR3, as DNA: TGTGCCAGCAGCTTAGAGGTTAGGGCCGAGCAGTACTTC.

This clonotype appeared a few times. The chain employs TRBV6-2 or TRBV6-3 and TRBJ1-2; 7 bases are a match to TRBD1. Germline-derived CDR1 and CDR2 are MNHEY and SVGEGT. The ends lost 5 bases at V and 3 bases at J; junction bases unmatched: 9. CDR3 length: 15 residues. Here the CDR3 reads CASSNPTGSDYGYTF. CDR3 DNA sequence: TGTGCCAGCAGTAACCCGACAGGGAGTGACTATGGCTACACCTTC.